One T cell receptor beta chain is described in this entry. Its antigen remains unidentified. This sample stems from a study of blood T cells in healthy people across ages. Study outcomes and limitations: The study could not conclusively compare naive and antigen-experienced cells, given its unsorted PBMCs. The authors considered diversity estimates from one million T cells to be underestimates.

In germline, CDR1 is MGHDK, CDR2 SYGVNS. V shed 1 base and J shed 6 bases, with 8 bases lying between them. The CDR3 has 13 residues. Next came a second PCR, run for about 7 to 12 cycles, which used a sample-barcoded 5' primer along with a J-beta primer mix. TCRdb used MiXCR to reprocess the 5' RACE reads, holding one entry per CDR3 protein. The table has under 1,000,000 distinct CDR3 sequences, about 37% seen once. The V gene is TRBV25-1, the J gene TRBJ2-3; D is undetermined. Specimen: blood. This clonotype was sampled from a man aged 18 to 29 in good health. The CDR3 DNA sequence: TGTGCCAGCAGTGAATCGGGTTCTGATACGCAGTATTTT. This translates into CASSESGSDTQYF.